These 25 T cell receptor beta chains were sequenced from one sample in a study of shared clonotypes between healthy human individuals. Positively selected for CCR7, the CD45RO-negative cells used as naive CD8 cells excluded terminally differentiated effector memory CD45RA+ cells. TCRdb's table, derived via immunoSEQ multiplex PCR, lists solely in-frame clones and lacks some. There are millions of clones in the sample; about 93% occur only once, and more than 1.5% lies in the top ten. Sequencing was done on a sample of naive CD8+ T cells from PBMCs. These receptors originate from a young man in good health. Some clones in this sample may be carry-over from other donors' samples.

As regards this clone: In the same sample, other DNA sequences code for this CDR3. The rearrangement uses TRBV6-5 and TRBJ2-7; D not certain. From germline, CDR1 is MNHEY and CDR2 SVGAGI. V was pared by 2 bases and J by 1 base, with 6 bases between. The CDR3 runs to 13 residues. The CDR3 region is CASSYRASYEQYF. The CDR3, as DNA: TGTGCCAGCAGTTACAGGGCATCCTACGAGCAGTACTTC.

This chain joins TRBV19 and TRBJ1-4; D not certain. CDR1 and CDR2 (germline): LNHDA, SQIVND (reference sequence). This CDR3 is 15 amino acids long. V was clipped by 5 bases and J by 6 bases, with 16 bases between them. The CDR3 region has the DNA TGTGCCAGTAGTGGCCGCGTGAGATCCGATGAAAAACTGTTTTTT. Amino acids: CASSGRVRSDEKLFF.

CDR3 loop: CASSGRTSEPYEQYF. CDR3 nucleotide sequence: TGTGCCAGCAGCGGACGGACTAGCGAACCCTACGAGCAGTACTTC. The V call is TRBV9, the J call TRBJ2-7; 9 nucleotides align to TRBD2. Per the germline V gene, CDR1 is SGDLS and CDR2 is YYNGEE. The CDR3 length is 15 residues. Trimming cost V 3 bases and J 2 bases; bases outside gene matches: 6.

The genes are TRBV20-1 and TRBJ2-1; D ambiguous. Trimming removed 6 bases from V and 5 bases from J, with 8 bases in between. The CDR3 has 11 amino acids. Germline CDR1 is DFQATT and CDR2 is SNEGSKA (reference sequence). DNA of the CDR3: TGCAGTGCGAAAACAGACAATGAGCAGTTCTTC. Translating it yields CSAKTDNEQFF.

V gene TRBV4-1 combines with J gene TRBJ2-6; D unresolved. V dropped 1 base and J dropped 2 bases, with 9 bases sitting between them. Germline lookup yields CDR1 MGHRA and CDR2 YSYEKL. CDR3 length: 16 amino acids. The CDR3 nucleotides read TGCGCCAGCAGCCAAGTGGTGGTAGCTGGGGCCAACGTCCTGACTTTC. This gives the protein CASSQVVVAGANVLTF.

The CDR3 sequence: CASSVGGGRDYEQYF. CDR3 DNA sequence: TGTGCCAGCAGCGTAGGCGGGGGGCGAGACTACGAGCAGTACTTC. The rearrangement joins TRBV9 to TRBJ2-7; 8 nucleotides agree with TRBD2. There are 15 residues in the CDR3. J gave up 3 bases and V 0 bases, and 5 bases lay outside the gene matches. Germline V gives CDR1 SGDLS, CDR2 YYNGEE.

The rearrangement joins TRBV6-5 to TRBJ1-1; D is unclear. This CDR3 spans 13 amino acids. Germline values: CDR1 MNHEY, CDR2 SVGAGI. V was pared by 3 bases and J by 5 bases, with 10 bases between. In DNA, the CDR3 is TGTGCCAGCAGTTATACCCCTAAGACTGAAGCTTTCTTT. Translation gives CASSYTPKTEAFF.

The chain combines TRBV11-2 with TRBJ2-5; D gene uncertain. Germline V gene sequence: CDR1 SGHAT, CDR2 FQNNGV. Trimming shortened V by 1 base and J by 1 base, and 10 bases separated the two germline ends. This CDR3 contains 15 residues. The CDR3 spells CASSLGGAVQETQYF. CDR3 bases: TGTGCCAGCAGCTTAGGTGGTGCAGTCCAAGAGACCCAGTACTTC.

The chain joins TRBV7-8 to TRBJ2-5; a possible D gene is TRBD2 (6 bases). Germline V gives CDR1 SGHVS, CDR2 FQNEAQ. The ends were cut back, 2 bases at V and 5 bases at J, with 12 bases in the middle. The CDR3 contains 14 residues. CDR3 DNA: TGTGCCAGCAGCTTAAAGGCAGGGAGGGAGACCCAGTACTTC. It translates to CASSLKAGRETQYF.

This chain uses TRBV6-1 with TRBJ2-7; D remains unclear. The CDR3 length is 15 residues. V was clipped by 2 bases and J by 3 bases, with 14 bases between them. Germline V gene data show CDR1 as MNHNS and CDR2 as SASEGT. This chain's CDR3 is CASSESIYPGYEQYF. For the CDR3, the DNA is TGTGCCAGCAGTGAAAGCATCTACCCGGGCTACGAGCAGTACTTC.

V gene TRBV10-2 combines with J gene TRBJ1-1; D is unresolved. Germline CDR1 is WSHSY and CDR2 is SAAADI. This CDR3 region has 11 residues. Trimming removed 8 bases at V and 5 bases at J, with 9 bases between. The CDR3 sequence: CASWLGTEAFF. The CDR3 DNA reads TGCGCCAGCTGGCTCGGGACTGAAGCTTTCTTT.

The chain couples TRBV6-5 to TRBJ2-7; 10 bases align to TRBD1. Germline-derived CDR1 and CDR2 are MNHEY and SVGAGI. The junction had 6 bases not matched to a gene; V was cut back by 2 bases and J by 5 bases. The CDR3 contains 15 residues. The CDR3 loop is CASSYHTGQGNEQYF. The CDR3 DNA reads as TGTGCCAGCAGTTACCATACGGGACAGGGGAACGAGCAGTACTTC.

V usage is TRBV28 and J usage is TRBJ2-7; TRBD2 matches at 7 bases. Looked up from germline, CDR1 is MDHEN and CDR2 is SYDVKM. This CDR3 has 14 amino acids. Trimming took 5 bases from V and 5 from J; bases not matched to a gene: 9. The CDR3 coding sequence is TGTGCCAGCAGTCCCCGGAGGCGGGAGAACGAGCAGTACTTC. It yields the protein CASSPRRRENEQYF.

CDR3: CASSHNGVGANVLTF. The CDR3 nucleotides are TGTGCCAGCAGCCATAACGGGGTTGGGGCCAACGTCCTGACTTTC. This chain uses TRBV11-2 with TRBJ2-6; a weak D match, TRBD2 (5 bases). This CDR3 is built from 15 residues. V shed 5 bases and J shed 3 bases, with 11 bases lying between them. Germline V lookup: CDR1 SGHAT, CDR2 FQNNGV.

This sequence joins TRBV28 and TRBJ1-1, with no clear D. The CDR3 runs 13 residues. The ends were cut back, 6 bases at V and 0 bases at J, with 8 bases in the middle. The germline V gene encodes CDR1 MDHEN and CDR2 SYDVKM. For the CDR3, the DNA is TGTGCCAGCAGGACAAGCATGAACACTGAAGCTTTCTTT. It is translated as CASRTSMNTEAFF.

The chain employs TRBV28 and TRBJ1-1; D is unclear. Germline lookup yields CDR1 MDHEN and CDR2 SYDVKM. The CDR3 runs to 13 residues. V shed 3 bases and J shed 3 bases, with 8 bases lying between them. The CDR3 region is CASSLGEYTEAFF. The DNA for the CDR3 is TGTGCCAGCAGTTTGGGAGAATACACTGAAGCTTTCTTT.

A single count supports this clone. The V and J genes are TRBV7-9 and TRBJ2-4, with D possibly being TRBD1 or TRBD2 (5 bases each). The CDR3 consists of 15 residues. V was trimmed by 4 bases and J by 10 bases, leaving 20 bases between them. Germline V gene data show CDR1 as SEHNR and CDR2 as FQNEAQ (reference sequence). Written as DNA, the CDR3 is TGTGCCAGCAGCTCTAAGGTCCGGGACGCCAAAATTCAGTACTTC. Its translation: CASSSKVRDAKIQYF.

CDR3 in DNA: TGCGCCAGCAGTGTGGGGGGAGCCCGGTCCGGGGAGCTGTTTTTT. As protein: CASSVGGARSGELFF. This chain joins TRBV10-1 and TRBJ2-2; perhaps TRBD2 as D (6 bases). The CDR3 runs to 15 residues. Trimming took 4 bases from V and 6 from J, leaving 15 bases between them. Germline CDR1 reads WNHNN; CDR2 reads SYGVQD (reference sequence).

The rearrangement uses TRBV7-9 and TRBJ2-1, with D possibly matching TRBD1 (6 bases). The CDR3 has 17 residues. Germline V CDR1 and CDR2: SEHNR, FQNEAQ (reference sequence). The V end was cut by 0 bases, the J end by 7 bases, with 19 bases between. The CDR3 region is CASSLAGTRTDTNEQFF. Written as DNA, the CDR3 is TGTGCCAGCAGCTTAGCAGGAACTCGGACAGATACTAATGAGCAGTTCTTC. The full variable domain, with the rest looked up from reference TRBV7-9 and TRBJ2-1, is DTGVSQNPRHKITKRGQNVTFRCDPISEHNRLYWYRQTLGQGPEFLTYFQNEAQLEKSRLLSDRFSAERPKGSFSTLEIQRTEQGDSAMYLCASSLAGTRTDTNEQFFGPGTRLTVL.

Comment on this clone: One base away lies a much larger clone, so this may be a sequencing read error. The chain employs TRBV13 and TRBJ2-2; a weak D match, TRBD1 (5 bases). This CDR3 comprises 14 residues. The V end lost 0 bases, the J end lost 3 bases, and 5 bases lay between the germline ends. CDR1 and CDR2 (germline): PRHDT, FYEKMQ (reference sequence). The CDR3 DNA reads as TGTGCCAGCAGCTTAGGGGGGCACACCGGGGAGCTGTTTTTT. Translated: CASSLGGHTGELFF.

The CDR3 sequence is CASSSTSGHYNEQFF. The CDR3 bases are TGTGCCAGCAGTTCGACTAGCGGGCACTACAATGAGCAGTTCTTC. This chain uses TRBV7-8 with TRBJ2-1, with 10 bases identical to TRBD2. V lost 6 bases, J lost 3 bases, and 5 bases stayed unmatched. There are 15 residues in the CDR3. Germline loops: CDR1 SGHVS, CDR2 FQNEAQ. The full variable domain, with the rest looked up from reference TRBV7-8 and TRBJ2-1, is GAGVSQSPRYKVAKRGQDVALRCDPISGHVSLFWYQQALGQGPEFLTYFQNEAQLDKSGLPSDRFFAERPEGSVSTLKIQRTQQEDSAVYLCASSSTSGHYNEQFFGPGTRLTVL.

The V gene is TRBV5-4, the J gene TRBJ2-7; 8 bases match TRBD1. CDR3 length: 15 amino acids. The V gene end was trimmed by 0 bases and the J gene end by 3 bases; junction bases not matched to a gene: 5. CDR1 SGHNT and CDR2 YYREEE come from the germline V gene (reference sequence). The CDR3 DNA follows: TGTGCCAGCAGCTTGGGTAGGACAGGGAACTACGAGCAGTACTTC. Encoded protein: CASSLGRTGNYEQYF. Looking up the rest from reference TRBV5-4 and TRBJ2-7 gives the full variable domain: ETGVTQSPTHLIKTRGQQVTLRCSSQSGHNTVSWYQQALGQGPQFIFQYYREEENGRGNFPPRFSGLQFPNYSSELNVNALELDDSALYLCASSLGRTGNYEQYFGPGTRLTVT.

The J gene is TRBJ2-1, the V gene TRBV4-1; 7 nucleotides line up with TRBD2. The trim removed 4 bases at V and 5 bases at J, leaving 5 bases unmatched. The germline V gene encodes CDR1 MGHRA and CDR2 YSYEKL. This CDR3 has 14 residues. CDR3 coding DNA: TGCGCCAGCAGCCCAAGGACTAGAAACAATGAGCAGTTCTTC. This codes for CASSPRTRNNEQFF.

The V and J genes are TRBV9 and TRBJ2-7, with D possibly matching TRBD2 (6 bases). Germline V gives CDR1 SGDLS, CDR2 YYNGEE. This CDR3 is built from 16 residues. The V and J ends lost 4 bases and 3 bases respectively, with 20 bases between them. In DNA, the CDR3 is TGTGCCAGCAGCTCCGCCGTGGCTAGCGAGAGCTACGAGCAGTACTTC. It is translated as CASSSAVASESYEQYF.

This clone has a single count. The chain uses TRBV13 and TRBJ1-1; TRBD1 aligns across 8 bases. CDR3 length: 17 amino acids. V shed 5 bases and J 1 base; nucleotides not matched to a gene: 12. In germline, CDR1 is PRHDT, CDR2 FYEKMQ (reference sequence). Here the CDR3 DNA reads TGTGCCAGCAGCCTAAGGACAGGGACGAAAGAGAACACTGAAGCTTTCTTT. Protein: CASSLRTGTKENTEAFF.